A single sample is the source of the 9 T cell receptor beta chains below, sequenced in a study of blood T cell repertoires in COVID-19. Using immunoSEQ multiplex PCR, the repertoire was profiled, and TCRdb retains in-frame clones only, with some absent. The data hold about 160,000 clones, with approximately 81% observed a single time. The sequencing sample was made of peripheral blood. The receptors here all came from a man in his forties with acute or convalescent COVID-19.

This chain connects TRBV4-1 to TRBJ1-2, with 8 nucleotides matching TRBD1. The CDR3 contains 15 residues. Germline CDR1 is MGHRA and CDR2 is YSYEKL. J gave up 8 bases and V 1 base, and 9 bases lay outside the gene matches. The CDR3 nucleotides read TGCGCCAGCAGCCAAGGCCTATGGACAGGGAAAGGCTACACCTTC. It is translated as CASSQGLWTGKGYTF.

The chain couples TRBV7-9 to TRBJ1-1; 9 positions match TRBD1. The CDR3 is made up of 14 amino acids. Germline lookup yields CDR1 SEHNR and CDR2 FQNEAQ (reference sequence). The V gene end was trimmed by 2 bases and the J gene end by 3 bases; junction bases not matched to a gene: 1. The CDR3 protein is CASSLRTGDTEAFF. The DNA of the CDR3 is TGTGCCAGCAGCTTAAGGACAGGGGACACTGAAGCTTTCTTT.

The chain is built from TRBV3-1 (or the pseudogene TRBV3-2) and TRBJ2-3; unclear D gene. Trimming stripped 0 bases from V and 2 bases from J, with 12 bases between. CDR1 is LGHDT, CDR2 YNNKEL, per germline (reference sequence). The length of the CDR3 is 16 residues. DNA of the CDR3: TGTGCCAGCAGCCAAGATTGGAGTGGAGTCACAGATACGCAGTATTTT. As protein: CASSQDWSGVTDTQYF.

The rearrangement joins TRBV6-1 to TRBJ2-4; 8 bases map to TRBD2. In germline, CDR1 is MNHNS, CDR2 SASEGT. The CDR3 is 18 amino acids. V lost 1 base, J lost 3 bases, and 11 bases stayed unmatched. The chain's CDR3 is CASSEVSSGGLGKNIQYF. The CDR3 DNA reads as TGTGCCAGCAGTGAAGTTTCAAGCGGGGGCCTGGGCAAAAACATTCAGTACTTC.

The chain is built from TRBV9 and TRBJ1-1; D perhaps matches TRBD1 (6 bases). Deletions cut 3 bases from V and 4 bases from J, with 16 bases between. From germline, CDR1 is SGDLS and CDR2 YYNGEE. This CDR3 comprises 15 residues. CDR3 sequence reads: CASSGIQGRGTEAFF. The CDR3 nucleotides are TGTGCCAGCAGCGGGATACAGGGTAGGGGCACTGAAGCTTTCTTT.

J is TRBJ2-7 and V is TRBV27; weak D call: TRBD2 (6 bases). Trimming took 5 bases from V and 3 from J, leaving 14 bases between them. This CDR3 is 14 amino acids long. Germline V gives CDR1 MNHEY, CDR2 SMNVEV (reference sequence). The CDR3 nucleotides are TGTGCCAGCAGTATTACCTCGGGAGTCTACGAGCAGTACTTC. It specifies CASSITSGVYEQYF.

The chain combines TRBV12-5 with TRBJ2-7; TRBD1 matches at 7 bases. The V and J ends lost 0 bases and 3 bases, in that order; junction bases with no gene match: 8. The length of the CDR3 is 16 residues. CDR1 and CDR2 from the germline V gene are LGHNT and FRNRAP. This CDR3 reads CASGLVPGTDHYEQYF. CDR3 in DNA: TGTGCTAGTGGTTTGGTACCCGGGACAGATCACTACGAGCAGTACTTC.

The genes are TRBV27 and TRBJ2-4; D possibly corresponds to TRBD1 (6 bases). The CDR3 is 16 residues long. The germline V gene encodes CDR1 MNHEY and CDR2 SMNVEV (reference sequence). The V end lost 7 bases, the J end lost 2 bases, and 18 bases lay between the germline ends. The CDR3 sequence is CASILGQGRSKNIQYF. The CDR3 DNA sequence: TGTGCCAGCATACTTGGGCAGGGGCGATCCAAAAACATTCAGTACTTC.

The CDR3 DNA reads as TGTGCCAGCAGCTCTAGACAGGGGCTGACGGGGGGCTACACCTTC. Amino acids: CASSSRQGLTGGYTF. This chain connects TRBV9 to TRBJ1-2; 8 bases agree with TRBD1. V was clipped by 4 bases and J by 8 bases; unmatched bases: 13. CDR1 and CDR2 (germline): SGDLS, YYNGEE. CDR3 length equals 15 residues.